The 14 T cell receptor beta chains reported below all come from one sample, sequenced in a study of cytomegalovirus exposure and HLA in healthy donors. 60 Vbeta and 13 Jbeta primers were used in PCR. Sequenced by immunoSEQ multiplex PCR; TCRdb stores in-frame clones only, minus some. Of around 150,000 clones in the sample, roughly 80% were seen once. Sequencing input: PBMCs. The receptors originated from a woman between 35 and 50 years old in good health and CMV-seronegative.

The chain has TRBV4-1 and TRBJ1-3; D ambiguous. CDR3 length: 18 residues. Germline CDR1 MGHRA, CDR2 YSYEKL. V was shortened by 1 base and J by 0 bases, with 16 bases between the two germline ends. DNA for the CDR3: TGCGCCAGCAGCCAAGTCGGGAGGACGGAGACCTCTGGAAACACCATATATTTT. It encodes CASSQVGRTETSGNTIYF.

The J gene is TRBJ1-1, the V gene TRBV7-2; D is unclear. V was pared by 5 bases and J by 3 bases, with 19 bases between. The CDR3 contains 16 residues. The V gene's germline CDR1 is SGHTA and CDR2 FQGNSA. The CDR3 loop reads CASSLGYSAGDTEAFF. CDR3 bases: TGTGCCAGCAGCCTGGGCTACAGTGCCGGGGACACTGAAGCTTTCTTT. Filled out from reference TRBV7-2 and TRBJ1-1, the complete variable domain reads GAGVSQSPSNKVTEKGKDVELRCDPISGHTALYWYRQSLGQGLEFLIYFQGNSAPDKSGLPSDRFSAERTGGSVSTLTIQRTQQEDSAVYLCASSLGYSAGDTEAFFGQGTRLTVV.

In this sample, this clone turned up once. CDR3 amino acids: CASRRPGQGGEKLFF. Here the CDR3 DNA reads TGTGCCAGCAGGCGTCCGGGACAGGGGGGAGAAAAACTGTTTTTT. The chain joins TRBV6-6 to TRBJ1-4; 11 positions agree with TRBD1. V lost 6 bases and J lost 8; bases outside the gene matches: 8. This CDR3 has 15 residues. CDR1 MNHNY and CDR2 SVGAGI come from the germline V gene (reference sequence).

This chain uses TRBV19 with TRBJ1-6; D possibly corresponds to TRBD1 (5 bases). This CDR3 has 15 residues. Trimming took 9 bases from V and 5 from J, leaving 17 bases between them. Germline lookup yields CDR1 LNHDA and CDR2 SQIVND (reference sequence). CDR3 sequence reads: CASHRTNHHNSPLHF. CDR3 DNA sequence: TGTGCCAGCCATAGGACAAATCATCATAATTCACCCCTCCACTTT.

As DNA, the CDR3 is TGTGCCAGTAGTATAGGGAACAGCCTTAGTCAAGAGACCCAGTACTTC. It translates to CASSIGNSLSQETQYF. V and J are TRBV19 and TRBJ2-5; D is unclear. The CDR3 sequence is 16 residues long. Trimming removed 1 base at V and 2 bases at J, with 14 bases between. CDR1 is LNHDA, CDR2 SQIVND, per germline (reference sequence).

The rearrangement links TRBV15 to TRBJ2-5; D call uncertain. Trimming took 3 bases from V and 5 from J, leaving 7 bases between them. This CDR3 comprises 12 residues. CDR1 and CDR2 from the germline V gene are LNHNV and YYDKDF (reference sequence). CDR3 nucleotides: TGTGCCACCAGCAGGGCCAGGGAGACCCAGTACTTC. Translation gives CATSRARETQYF. The full variable domain, its missing parts supplied by reference TRBV15 and TRBJ2-5, is DAMVIQNPRYQVTQFGKPVTLSCSQTLNHNVMYWYQQKSSQAPKLLFHYYDKDFNNEADTPDNFQSRRPNTSFCFLDIRSPGLGDTAMYLCATSRARETQYFGPGTRLLVL.

This chain links TRBV10-3 with TRBJ1-3; tentative D call: TRBD1 (5 bases). V shed 11 bases and J shed 4 bases, with 12 bases lying between them. Germline V gives CDR1 ENHRY, CDR2 SYGVKD. The CDR3 spans 12 residues. This CDR3 is CAGSGDGNTIYF. CDR3 coding DNA: TGTGCCGGCTCGGGGGACGGAAACACCATATATTTT.

The chain links TRBV4-2 to TRBJ1-2, with 11 positions matching TRBD1. J lost 8 bases, V lost 1 base, and 6 bases had no gene match. The CDR3 loop spans 15 amino acids. From germline, CDR1 is LGHNA and CDR2 YNFKEQ. The CDR3 DNA reads TGTGCCAGCAGCCAAGTCTGGGACAGGGGGGTCGGCTACACCTTC. Translation gives CASSQVWDRGVGYTF.

The chain is built from TRBV5-4 and TRBJ2-5, with a tentative D call TRBD1 (6 bases). Germline V gene sequence: CDR1 SGHNT, CDR2 YYREEE (reference sequence). Trimming left V 5 bases short and J 4 bases short, with 15 bases between. This CDR3 comprises 14 residues. Written as DNA, the CDR3 is TGTGCCAGCAGTGACTTTCGAGGGGGAGAGACCCAGTACTTC. Translating gives CASSDFRGGETQYF.

The genes are TRBV5-1 and TRBJ2-5, with D perhaps matching TRBD2 (6 bases). CDR3 size: 13 residues. Germline CDR1 is SGHRS and CDR2 is YFSETQ. V lost 4 bases to trimming and J lost 5 bases, with 12 bases between them. CDR3 DNA sequence: TGCGCCAGCAGCCCGGAGGGCCCGGAGACCCAGTACTTC. Amino acid sequence: CASSPEGPETQYF. The whole variable domain, remainder taken from reference TRBV5-1 and TRBJ2-5, is KAGVTQTPRYLIKTRGQQVTLSCSPISGHRSVSWYQQTPGQGLQFLFEYFSETQRNKGNFPGRFSGRQFSNSRSEMNVSTLELGDSALYLCASSPEGPETQYFGPGTRLLVL.

This clone was seen a handful of times. CDR3 bases: TGTGCCAGCAGTTACTCGGGAAGGGGGGCTTTCTTT. Protein product: CASSYSGRGAFF. The genes are TRBV6-5 and TRBJ1-1, with D perhaps matching TRBD1 (6 bases). Trimming shortened V by 0 bases and J by 11 bases, and 10 bases separated the two germline ends. This CDR3 contains 12 residues. Germline-derived CDR1 and CDR2 are MNHEY and SVGAGI.

V usage is TRBV12-5 and J usage is TRBJ2-1; the D gene is possibly TRBD2 (7 bases). The CDR3 is 14 residues long. Germline V gene data show CDR1 as LGHNT and CDR2 as FRNRAP. Trimming took 3 bases from V and 9 from J, leaving 15 bases between them. The CDR3 region is CASGFLRGLSEQFF. CDR3 nucleotide sequence: TGTGCTAGTGGTTTCCTGCGGGGGCTTAGTGAGCAGTTCTTC. The full variable domain, with the rest looked up from reference TRBV12-5 and TRBJ2-1, is DARVTQTPRHKVTEMGQEVTMRCQPILGHNTVFWYRQTMMQGLELLAYFRNRAPLDDSGMPKDRFSAEMPDATLATLKIQPSEPRDSAVYFCASGFLRGLSEQFFGPGTRLTVL.

The chain is built from TRBV27 and TRBJ1-5; D may be TRBD1 (6 bases). Trimming shortened V by 6 bases and J by 0 bases, and 15 bases separated the two germline ends. CDR1 and CDR2 from the germline V gene are MNHEY and SMNVEV (reference sequence). The CDR3 runs to 16 residues. CDR3 in amino acids: CASSLFGQNSNQPQHF. For the CDR3, the DNA is TGTGCCAGCAGCCTTTTCGGACAGAATAGCAATCAGCCCCAGCATTTT.

The V gene is TRBV2, the J gene TRBJ2-6; D gene uncertain. Per germline, CDR1 SNHLY and CDR2 FYNNEI. CDR3 length: 20 residues. V was cut by 6 bases and J by 0 bases, with 24 bases left in between. The CDR3 loop reads CASRSEIGTSSDSGANVLTF. CDR3 in DNA: TGTGCCAGCAGATCGGAGATTGGAACAAGTTCCGACTCTGGGGCCAACGTCCTGACTTTC.